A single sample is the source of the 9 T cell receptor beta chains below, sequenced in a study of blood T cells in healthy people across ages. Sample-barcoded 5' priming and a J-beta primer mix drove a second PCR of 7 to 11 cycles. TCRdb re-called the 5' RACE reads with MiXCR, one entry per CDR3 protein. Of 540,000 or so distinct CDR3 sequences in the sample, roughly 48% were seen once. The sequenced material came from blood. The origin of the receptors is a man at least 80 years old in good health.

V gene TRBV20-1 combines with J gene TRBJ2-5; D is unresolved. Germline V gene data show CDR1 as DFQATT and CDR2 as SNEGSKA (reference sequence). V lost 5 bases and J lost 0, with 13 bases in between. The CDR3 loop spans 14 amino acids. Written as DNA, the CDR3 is TGCAGTGCTCGGCATCAGGTCAACCAAGAGACCCAGTACTTC. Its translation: CSARHQVNQETQYF.

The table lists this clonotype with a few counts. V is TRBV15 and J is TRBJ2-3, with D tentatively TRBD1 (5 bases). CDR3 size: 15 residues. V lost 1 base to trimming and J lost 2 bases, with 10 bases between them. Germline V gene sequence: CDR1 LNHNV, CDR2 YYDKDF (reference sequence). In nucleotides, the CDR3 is TGTGCCACCAGCAGAGTAACAGGTCCCACAGATACGCAGTATTTT. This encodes CATSRVTGPTDTQYF.

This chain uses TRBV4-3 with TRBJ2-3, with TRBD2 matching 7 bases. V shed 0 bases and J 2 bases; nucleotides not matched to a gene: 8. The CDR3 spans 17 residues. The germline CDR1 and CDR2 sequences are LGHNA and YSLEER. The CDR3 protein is CASSQDWREGFTDTQYF. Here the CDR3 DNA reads TGCGCCAGCAGCCAAGATTGGAGGGAGGGCTTCACAGATACGCAGTATTTT.

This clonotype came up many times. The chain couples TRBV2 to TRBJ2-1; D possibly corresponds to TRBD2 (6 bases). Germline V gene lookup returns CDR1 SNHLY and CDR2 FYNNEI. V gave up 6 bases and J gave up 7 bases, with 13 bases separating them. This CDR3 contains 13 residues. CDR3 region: CASRGGPPNEQFF. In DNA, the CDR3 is TGTGCCAGCAGGGGGGGACCTCCAAATGAGCAGTTCTTC.

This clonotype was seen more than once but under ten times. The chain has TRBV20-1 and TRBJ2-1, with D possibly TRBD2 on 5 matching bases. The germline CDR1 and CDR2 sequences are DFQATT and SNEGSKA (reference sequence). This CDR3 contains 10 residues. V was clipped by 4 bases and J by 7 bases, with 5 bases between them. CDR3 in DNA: TGCAGTGCTACGGGGAATGAGCAGTTCTTC. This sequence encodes CSATGNEQFF.

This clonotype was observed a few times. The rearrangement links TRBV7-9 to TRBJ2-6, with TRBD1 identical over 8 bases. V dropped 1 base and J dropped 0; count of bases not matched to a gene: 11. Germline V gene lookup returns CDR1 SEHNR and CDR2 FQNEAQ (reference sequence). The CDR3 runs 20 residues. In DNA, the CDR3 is TGTGCCAGCAGCTTAGTTTCCGGGACAGGATCCGCCTCTGGGGCCAACGTCCTGACTTTC. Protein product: CASSLVSGTGSASGANVLTF.

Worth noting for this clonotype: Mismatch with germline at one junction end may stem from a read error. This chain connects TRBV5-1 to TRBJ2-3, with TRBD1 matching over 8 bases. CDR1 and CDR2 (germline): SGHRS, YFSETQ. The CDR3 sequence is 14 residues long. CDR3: CACSTDRGTDTQYF. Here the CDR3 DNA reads TGCGCCTGCAGCACGGACAGGGGCACAGATACGCAGTATTTT.

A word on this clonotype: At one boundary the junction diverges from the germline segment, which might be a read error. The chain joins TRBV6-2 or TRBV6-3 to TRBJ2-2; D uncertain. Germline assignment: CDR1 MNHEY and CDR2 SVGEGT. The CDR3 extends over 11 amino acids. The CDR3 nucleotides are TGTGCCATCAGTCGAACCGGGGAGCTGTTTTTT. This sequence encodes CAISRTGELFF.

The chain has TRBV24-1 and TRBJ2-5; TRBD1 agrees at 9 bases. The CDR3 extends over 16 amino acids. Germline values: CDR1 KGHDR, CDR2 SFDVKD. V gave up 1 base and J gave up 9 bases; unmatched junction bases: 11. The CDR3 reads CATSDLRTGEMEAQYF. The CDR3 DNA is TGTGCCACCAGTGATTTACGGACAGGGGAGATGGAGGCCCAGTACTTC.